This TCR beta chain was sequenced during a study of control samples from healthy donors and cancer patients. CDR1 and CDR2 from the germline V gene are SGDLS and YYNGEE. V dropped 4 bases and J dropped 5 bases, with 12 bases sitting between them. The CDR3 is 13 amino acids. Only in-frame clones appear in the TCRdb table, and some are missing; sequencing was by immunoSEQ multiplex PCR. In the table there are 100,000 to 150,000 clones, 80% to 95% of which are singletons. Input material: blood. This TCR came from a man between 18 and 29 years old in good health. The chain joins TRBV9 to TRBJ2-5; no firm D call. The CDR3 loop reads CASSPRARETQYF. The CDR3 bases are TGTGCCAGCAGCCCCCGGGCCCGGGAGACCCAGTACTTC. Using reference TRBV9 and TRBJ2-5 for the parts outside the CDR3, the full variable domain is DSGVTQTPKHLITATGQRVTLRCSPRSGDLSVYWYQQSLDQGLQFLIQYYNGEERAKGNILERFSAQQFPDLHSELNLSSLELGDSALYFCASSPRARETQYFGPGTRLLVL.